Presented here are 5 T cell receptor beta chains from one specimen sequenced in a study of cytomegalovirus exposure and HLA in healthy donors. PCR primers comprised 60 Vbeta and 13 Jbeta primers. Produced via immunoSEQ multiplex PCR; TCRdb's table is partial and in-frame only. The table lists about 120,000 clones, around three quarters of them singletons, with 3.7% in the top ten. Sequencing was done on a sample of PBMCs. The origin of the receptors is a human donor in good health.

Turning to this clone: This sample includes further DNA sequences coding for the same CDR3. The CDR3 DNA reads as TGTGCCAGCTCACCGCAGGGGGCGAACACTGAAGCTTTCTTT. The encoded protein is CASSPQGANTEAFF. The rearrangement joins TRBV18 to TRBJ1-1; 8 nucleotides align to TRBD1. The CDR3 contains 14 residues. Germline CDR1 and CDR2: KGHSH and LQKENI. Unmatched junction bases numbered 1, after V lost 3 bases and J lost 1 base.

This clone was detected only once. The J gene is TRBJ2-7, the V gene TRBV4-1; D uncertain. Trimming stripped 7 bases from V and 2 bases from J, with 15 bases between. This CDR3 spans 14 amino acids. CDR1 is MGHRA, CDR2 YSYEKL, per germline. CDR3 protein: CASKSETPTYEQYF. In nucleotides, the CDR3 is TGCGCCAGCAAGTCCGAGACTCCTACCTACGAGCAGTACTTC.

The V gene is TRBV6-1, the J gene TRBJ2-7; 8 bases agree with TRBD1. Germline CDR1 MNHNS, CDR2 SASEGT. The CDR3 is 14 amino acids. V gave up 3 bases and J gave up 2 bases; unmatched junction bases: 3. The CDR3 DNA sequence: TGTGCCAGCAGTGATCTGACAGGGGCCTACGAGCAGTACTTC. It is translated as CASSDLTGAYEQYF.

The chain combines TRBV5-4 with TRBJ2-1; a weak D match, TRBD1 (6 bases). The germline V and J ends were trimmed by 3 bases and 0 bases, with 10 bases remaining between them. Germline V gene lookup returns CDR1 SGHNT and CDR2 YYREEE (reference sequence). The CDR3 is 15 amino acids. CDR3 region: CASSWDIDSYNEQFF. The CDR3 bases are TGTGCCAGCAGCTGGGACATCGACTCCTACAATGAGCAGTTCTTC.

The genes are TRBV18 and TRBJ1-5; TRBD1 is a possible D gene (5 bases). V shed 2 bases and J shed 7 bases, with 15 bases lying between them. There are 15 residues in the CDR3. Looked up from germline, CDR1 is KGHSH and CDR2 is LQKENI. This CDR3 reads CASSPRQGGGQPQHF. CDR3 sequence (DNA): TGTGCCAGCTCACCAAGGCAGGGAGGTGGGCAGCCCCAGCATTTT.